The next 24 T cell receptor beta chains were all read from a single sample in a study of blood T cell repertoires in COVID-19. Measured with immunoSEQ multiplex PCR; TCRdb has only the in-frame clones, and not every one. This sample carries about 52,000 clones, about four fifths of them seen once, and the ten largest clones take 6.5% to 8.5%. The sample was peripheral blood. Receptors originate from a man between 65 and 85 years old with active COVID-19.

This clone was seen only a few times. The CDR3 DNA reads as TGCAGCGTTGTCCTGGCAGGTCTTGGCTACACCTTC. This encodes CSVVLAGLGYTF. The J gene is TRBJ1-2, the V gene TRBV29-1; no definite D call. Germline V lookup: CDR1 SQVTM, CDR2 ANQGSEA. V was pared by 4 bases and J by 7 bases, with 13 bases between. This CDR3 spans 12 amino acids.

This chain links TRBV27 with TRBJ2-3, with 14 bases aligning to TRBD2. Germline loops: CDR1 MNHEY, CDR2 SMNVEV (reference sequence). This CDR3 comprises 16 residues. Losses at the gene ends were 5 bases for V and 3 bases for J; bases not matched to a gene: 4. The CDR3 region has the DNA TGTGCCAGCAGTCACCGGACTAGCGGGGGGACAGATACGCAGTATTTT. Translation: CASSHRTSGGTDTQYF.

This clone was detected only a few times. This chain uses TRBV6-2 or TRBV6-3 with TRBJ2-7; D remains ambiguous. Germline-derived CDR1 and CDR2 are MNHEY and SVGEGT. Trimming removed 2 bases from V and 6 bases from J, with 35 bases in between. The CDR3 totals 21 residues. CDR3 region: CASSYHYTKVMTHFVPGEQYF. The DNA for the CDR3 is TGTGCCAGCAGTTACCACTACACGAAAGTCATGACGCATTTCGTCCCGGGCGAGCAGTACTTC.

V is TRBV5-1 and J is TRBJ1-5; tentatively, D is TRBD1 (5 bases). CDR3 length: 14 residues. Germline V gives CDR1 SGHRS, CDR2 YFSETQ. V was trimmed by 1 base and J by 5 bases, leaving 10 bases between them. In DNA, the CDR3 is TGCGCCAGCAGCTTGTCAGGGCCCCATCAGCCCCAGCATTTT. It specifies CASSLSGPHQPQHF. Using reference TRBV5-1 and TRBJ1-5 for the parts outside the CDR3, the full variable domain is KAGVTQTPRYLIKTRGQQVTLSCSPISGHRSVSWYQQTPGQGLQFLFEYFSETQRNKGNFPGRFSGRQFSNSRSEMNVSTLELGDSALYLCASSLSGPHQPQHFGDGTRLSIL.

Here the CDR3 DNA reads TGTGCCAGCAGCCATTCGACAGGATCCACTGAAGCTTTCTTT. Translated, it gives CASSHSTGSTEAFF. This chain joins TRBV3-1 (or the pseudogene TRBV3-2) and TRBJ1-1; tentatively, D is TRBD1 (6 bases). Trimming cost V 3 bases and J 4 bases, with 12 bases left between them. From germline, CDR1 is LGHDT and CDR2 YNNKEL (reference sequence). This CDR3 contains 14 residues.

The chain couples TRBV6-5 to TRBJ1-1; D is uncertain. The CDR3 sequence is 14 residues long. The germline V and J ends were trimmed by 3 bases and 0 bases, with 8 bases remaining between them. Germline CDR1 MNHEY, CDR2 SVGAGI. Here the CDR3 DNA reads TGTGCCAGCAGTTATAATCAGGTGAACACTGAAGCTTTCTTT. It translates to CASSYNQVNTEAFF.

In this sample, this clone turned up a few times. This chain links TRBV7-9 with TRBJ1-2; 8 bases are shared with TRBD1. Germline CDR1 reads SEHNR; CDR2 reads FQNEAQ (reference sequence). J gave up 8 bases and V 6 bases, and 17 bases lay outside the gene matches. The CDR3 is 16 residues long. This CDR3 reads CASSHTETGVFWGYTF. The CDR3 bases are TGTGCCAGCAGTCACACCGAGACAGGGGTTTTTTGGGGCTACACCTTC.

The chain employs TRBV5-1 and TRBJ2-5; 13 nucleotides agree with TRBD2. Germline CDR1 and CDR2: SGHRS and YFSETQ. V was clipped by 0 bases and J by 2 bases; unmatched bases: 10. This CDR3 is built from 19 residues. The CDR3 reads CASSLGRRLAGGVQETQYF. In DNA form, the CDR3 reads TGCGCCAGCAGCTTGGGGAGGAGACTAGCGGGGGGTGTACAAGAGACCCAGTACTTC.

The chain joins TRBV19 to TRBJ1-2; D may be TRBD1 (5 bases). Germline CDR1 reads LNHDA; CDR2 reads SQIVND (reference sequence). The CDR3 has 14 residues. The germline V and J ends were trimmed by 5 bases and 0 bases, with 10 bases remaining between them. CDR3 in DNA: TGTGCCAGTAGTCCAGGGTCTTCTAACTATGGCTACACCTTC. It is translated as CASSPGSSNYGYTF.

The gene calls are TRBV6-2 or TRBV6-3 and TRBJ1-2, with a tentative D call TRBD1 (5 bases). The CDR3 is 16 amino acids. The V gene lost 0 bases and the J gene lost 1 base, with 12 bases spanning the gap. The germline V gene encodes CDR1 MNHEY and CDR2 SVGEGT. This chain's CDR3 is CASSYSPDSNNYGYTF. For the CDR3, the DNA is TGTGCCAGCAGTTACTCTCCTGACAGTAATAACTATGGCTACACCTTC.

V usage is TRBV19 and J usage is TRBJ1-1; 9 bases match TRBD1. CDR1 and CDR2 from the germline V gene are LNHDA and SQIVND (reference sequence). The CDR3 runs 14 residues. Trimming cost V 3 bases and J 5 bases; bases outside gene matches: 4. The CDR3 DNA reads TGTGCCAGTAGTATGGACAGGGGAGGAACTGAAGCTTTCTTT. Protein sequence: CASSMDRGGTEAFF.

This chain links TRBV18 with TRBJ2-3; D possibly corresponds to TRBD1 (5 bases). Trimming removed 5 bases from V and 0 bases from J, with 12 bases in between. The CDR3 totals 15 residues. Germline CDR1 reads KGHSH; CDR2 reads LQKENI. CDR3 amino acids: CASSSDSPSTDTQYF. The CDR3 DNA reads TGTGCCAGCTCATCAGACAGTCCTAGCACAGATACGCAGTATTTT.

The V gene is TRBV6-5, the J gene TRBJ2-5; D is possibly TRBD1 (6 bases). The V end was cut by 6 bases, the J end by 7 bases, with 21 bases between. Germline CDR1 and CDR2: MNHEY and SVGAGI. The CDR3 runs 15 residues. The CDR3 DNA follows: TGTGCCAGCAGACACCGGTGGACAGTCCCGGGGACCCAGTACTTC. Protein product: CASRHRWTVPGTQYF.

The chain uses TRBV6-1 and TRBJ1-2; a possible D gene is TRBD1 (6 bases). V lost 4 bases and J 4 bases, leaving 19 bases between the germline ends. Germline V gene sequence: CDR1 MNHNS, CDR2 SASEGT. The CDR3 is made up of 16 amino acids. Written as DNA, the CDR3 is TGTGCCAGCAGTGGTCACAGGGTGGCCATGGTCTATGGCTACACCTTC. It codes for CASSGHRVAMVYGYTF.

V usage is TRBV7-2 and J usage is TRBJ2-5; D unclear. Trimming cost V 8 bases and J 8 bases, with 21 bases left between them. The germline V gene encodes CDR1 SGHTA and CDR2 FQGNSA. The CDR3 is made up of 14 amino acids. CDR3 DNA: TGTGCCAGCTTGTATTCGGTGGCGGTTTCAACCCAGTACTTC. It yields the protein CASLYSVAVSTQYF.

The chain joins TRBV5-3 to TRBJ1-1; D is perhaps TRBD1 (6 bases). TRBV5-3 is annotated as an ORF whose role is uncertain. Trimming took off 0 bases at V and 0 bases at J, with 12 bases between the two ends. The CDR3 runs to 16 residues. CDR3 loop: CARSLGDGGVNTEAFF. As DNA, the CDR3 is TGTGCCAGAAGCTTGGGTGATGGGGGCGTGAACACTGAAGCTTTCTTT.

This chain's CDR3 is CASSTSGTAGTEAFF. The CDR3 nucleotides are TGTGCCAGCAGTACTTCCGGGACAGCGGGCACTGAAGCTTTCTTT. The chain combines TRBV27 with TRBJ1-1; 7 nucleotides line up with TRBD1. V gave up 5 bases and J gave up 4 bases; unmatched junction bases: 10. The germline CDR1 and CDR2 sequences are MNHEY and SMNVEV (reference sequence). CDR3 length equals 15 residues.

The rearrangement links TRBV5-6 to TRBJ2-7; the D gene is possibly TRBD2 (6 bases). Germline V CDR1 and CDR2: SGHDT, YYEEEE. This CDR3 region has 14 residues. V was clipped by 3 bases and J by 0 bases, with 10 bases between them. The chain's CDR3 is CASSSGGTSYEQYF. The CDR3, as DNA: TGTGCCAGCAGCTCGGGCGGGACCTCCTACGAGCAGTACTTC.

The chain recombines TRBV28 with TRBJ2-1; tentatively, D is TRBD2 (5 bases). Trimming took off 2 bases at V and 4 bases at J, with 12 bases between the two ends. Germline CDR1 reads MDHEN; CDR2 reads SYDVKM. The CDR3 has 15 amino acids. This CDR3 reads CASSLPASRYNEQFF. The DNA for the CDR3 is TGTGCCAGCAGTTTACCGGCTAGCAGGTACAATGAGCAGTTCTTC. Based on the CDR3 plus reference TRBV28 and TRBJ2-1, the full variable domain is DVKVTQSSRYLVKRTGEKVFLECVQDMDHENMFWYRQDPGLGLRLIYFSYDVKMKEKGDIPEGYSVSREKKERFSLILESASTNQTSMYLCASSLPASRYNEQFFGPGTRLTVL.

This chain uses TRBV5-6 with TRBJ2-2; 8 positions agree with TRBD2. V lost 4 bases, J lost 0 bases, and 11 bases stayed unmatched. Germline V gene sequence: CDR1 SGHDT, CDR2 YYEEEE. This CDR3 has 18 residues. The CDR3 DNA is TGTGCCAGCAGCCCCTATACCGGGGGGGCCCCGAACACCGGGGAGCTGTTTTTT. Translated, it gives CASSPYTGGAPNTGELFF.

J is TRBJ2-1 and V is TRBV12-5; TRBD1 agrees at 9 bases. Germline V lookup: CDR1 LGHNT, CDR2 FRNRAP. The CDR3 is 13 residues long. J lost 7 bases, V lost 7 bases, and 5 bases had no gene match. The DNA for the CDR3 is TGTGCTAGTGTGCGGGACAGGGTTAATGAGCAGTTCTTC. It yields the protein CASVRDRVNEQFF.

The chain carries TRBV6-5 and TRBJ1-1; D is unclear. The germline CDR1 and CDR2 sequences are MNHEY and SVGAGI. The V and J ends lost 0 bases and 11 bases respectively, with 13 bases between them. This CDR3 is built from 13 residues. The CDR3 sequence is CASSYSEGNGAFF. The DNA for the CDR3 is TGTGCCAGCAGTTACTCCGAGGGTAATGGCGCTTTCTTT.

V usage is TRBV5-1 and J usage is TRBJ2-2; D remains ambiguous. From germline, CDR1 is SGHRS and CDR2 YFSETQ. This CDR3 comprises 15 residues. Trimming removed 2 bases at V and 0 bases at J, with 8 bases between. The DNA of the CDR3 is TGCGCCAGCAGCTTCGCGGAAGCGAACACCGGGGAGCTGTTTTTT. Translated: CASSFAEANTGELFF.

The J gene is TRBJ2-3, the V gene TRBV7-3; 12 bases agree with TRBD2. The CDR3 runs to 18 residues. Germline values: CDR1 SGHTA, CDR2 FQGTGA. V lost 4 bases to trimming and J lost 0 bases; unmatched junction nucleotides: 8. CDR3 residues: CASSYRLAGDSSTDTQYF. Written as DNA, the CDR3 is TGTGCCAGCAGCTACAGACTAGCGGGGGACTCTAGCACAGATACGCAGTATTTT.